Below are 31 T cell receptor beta chains sequenced from a single sample in a study of T cell responses to AZD1222 COVID-19 vaccine. Only in-frame clones appear in the TCRdb table, and some are missing; sequencing was by immunoSEQ multiplex PCR. The sample shows about 99,000 clones, 80% to 95% of them seen only once. Material: peripheral blood, obtained 28 days after the second AZD1222 dose. All receptors come from an adult who received the AZD1222 COVID-19 vaccine.

The chain uses TRBV4-1 and TRBJ2-1; D may be TRBD2 (6 bases). Germline V lookup: CDR1 MGHRA, CDR2 YSYEKL. The CDR3 covers 17 residues. V was pared by 4 bases and J by 4 bases, with 20 bases between. CDR3 in amino acids: CASSRGLARGSYNEQFF. In nucleotides, the CDR3 is TGCGCCAGCAGCCGGGGTCTAGCGCGAGGTTCTTACAATGAGCAGTTCTTC.

The V and J genes are TRBV4-3 and TRBJ1-2, with no clear D. The CDR3 has 16 amino acids. V was cut by 0 bases and J by 0 bases, with 11 bases left in between. Germline V lookup: CDR1 LGHNA, CDR2 YSLEER. In DNA form, the CDR3 reads TGCGCCAGCAGCCAAGATCGGAGCCCTGCTAACTATGGCTACACCTTC. This sequence encodes CASSQDRSPANYGYTF.

The chain joins TRBV21-1 to TRBJ2-4; TRBD2 is taken as the D call from the table, unchecked against the DNA. TRBV21-1 is a documented pseudogene. This CDR3 is 20 amino acids long. CDR3: CASSKEAGTSGSRAKNIQYF. CDR3 bases: TGTGCCAGCAGCAAAGAAGCCGGGACTAGCGGGAGTCGAGCCAAAAACATTCAGTACTTC.

The chain couples TRBV10-1 to TRBJ2-3; 8 bases are shared with TRBD1. Trimming removed 5 bases from V and 7 bases from J; junction bases left unmatched: 11. CDR3 length equals 15 residues. Germline CDR1 is WNHNN and CDR2 is SYGVQD (reference sequence). The CDR3 DNA reads as TGCGCCAGCAGTTCGGACAGGGTTTTGACAAATACGCAGTATTTT. It yields the protein CASSSDRVLTNTQYF.

The V call is TRBV6-5, the J call TRBJ1-2, with D tentatively TRBD1 (5 bases). V was cut by 5 bases and J by 6 bases, with 10 bases left in between. Germline V gene lookup returns CDR1 MNHEY and CDR2 SVGAGI. This CDR3 has 12 residues. This CDR3 reads CASSRQGDGYTF. DNA for the CDR3: TGTGCCAGCAGTCGGCAGGGTGATGGCTACACCTTC.

CDR3 nucleotides: TGCGCCAGCAGCTTAACACAGGGGAGCTCCGGGGAGCTGTTTTTT. It is translated as CASSLTQGSSGELFF. The chain couples TRBV5-1 to TRBJ2-2; 7 nucleotides match TRBD1. The CDR3 runs to 15 residues. Germline CDR1 reads SGHRS; CDR2 reads YFSETQ. V was pared by 2 bases and J by 6 bases, with 7 bases of the junction left unmatched.

V usage is TRBV27 and J usage is TRBJ1-2; possibly TRBD1 for D (6 bases). Germline V gene lookup returns CDR1 MNHEY and CDR2 SMNVEV (reference sequence). The CDR3 extends over 17 amino acids. Trimming took 8 bases from V and 6 from J, leaving 28 bases between them. The CDR3 region is CASRNQAPGERRDGYTF. The CDR3 DNA reads TGTGCCAGCCGTAACCAAGCTCCAGGGGAAAGGAGGGATGGCTACACCTTC.

J is TRBJ2-5 and V is TRBV19; 9 nucleotides agree with TRBD2. This CDR3 comprises 16 residues. The V gene's germline CDR1 is LNHDA and CDR2 SQIVND (reference sequence). V lost 5 bases, J lost 5 bases, and 12 bases stayed unmatched. For the CDR3, the DNA is TGTGCCAGTAGTCGGGGAAAGCGGGAGGTTACGGAGACCCAGTACTTC. Protein sequence: CASSRGKREVTETQYF.

This chain links TRBV19 with TRBJ2-3; a weak D match, TRBD2 (6 bases). CDR3 size: 15 residues. Looked up from germline, CDR1 is LNHDA and CDR2 is SQIVND (reference sequence). Trimming shortened V by 1 base and J by 0 bases, and 8 bases separated the two germline ends. This CDR3 reads CASSIVGGSTDTQYF. The CDR3 DNA follows: TGTGCCAGTAGTATAGTCGGGGGTAGCACAGATACGCAGTATTTT.

The gene calls are TRBV6-5 and TRBJ2-1, with TRBD2 matching over 11 bases. V trimming: 6 bases; J trimming: 5 bases; junction bases outside the gene matches: 6. The CDR3 is 15 residues long. Germline V gene sequence: CDR1 MNHEY, CDR2 SVGAGI. CDR3 protein: CASRPGTSGNNEQFF. DNA for the CDR3: TGTGCCAGCAGACCCGGGACTAGCGGTAACAATGAGCAGTTCTTC.

This sequence joins TRBV27 and TRBJ1-5; D possibly corresponds to TRBD1 (6 bases). CDR1 and CDR2 from the germline V gene are MNHEY and SMNVEV (reference sequence). The V end was cut by 2 bases, the J end by 6 bases, with 17 bases between. The CDR3 is 16 amino acids. CDR3 bases: TGTGCCAGCAGTTTAGTCAGAGGGGGGTTACGTCAGCCCCAGCATTTT. This gives the protein CASSLVRGGLRQPQHF.

V and J are TRBV11-2 and TRBJ2-1, with TRBD2 identical over 11 bases. Germline V lookup: CDR1 SGHAT, CDR2 FQNNGV. Trimming removed 6 bases from V and 1 base from J; junction bases left unmatched: 8. The CDR3 covers 17 residues. The CDR3 is CASRYPGLADSYNEQFF. CDR3 bases: TGTGCCAGCAGATATCCGGGACTAGCGGATTCCTACAATGAGCAGTTCTTC.

This chain links TRBV23-1 with TRBJ2-1, with 11 bases matching TRBD2. TRBV23-1 is given ORF status, its function remaining uncertain. The CDR3 has 17 amino acids. The trim removed 2 bases at V and 6 bases at J, leaving 9 bases unmatched. CDR3 in DNA: TGCGCCAGCAGTCAAGCGCCCGGGACTAGCGGCCGCAATGAGCAGTTCTTC. Translation gives CASSQAPGTSGRNEQFF.

This chain joins TRBV6-5 and TRBJ1-5, with a tentative D call TRBD1 (6 bases). The CDR3 contains 14 residues. In germline, CDR1 is MNHEY, CDR2 SVGAGI. V lost 8 bases and J lost 0, with 11 bases in between. This chain's CDR3 is CASSGTSSNQPQHF. The CDR3 nucleotides read TGTGCCAGCTCCGGGACATCTAGCAATCAGCCCCAGCATTTT.

The rearrangement uses TRBV3-1 (or the pseudogene TRBV3-2) and TRBJ2-5; 7 bases match TRBD2. This CDR3 spans 13 amino acids. J was trimmed by 7 bases and V by 8 bases; bases with no gene match: 10. Germline V gives CDR1 LGHDT, CDR2 YNNKEL (reference sequence). For the CDR3, the DNA is TGTGCCAGCCAACTGGGCGGGAGAGGGACCCAGTACTTC. Its translation: CASQLGGRGTQYF.

This clone was observed a few times. The chain is built from TRBV28 and TRBJ1-1; D possibly corresponds to TRBD1 (6 bases). The CDR3 sequence is 13 residues long. CDR1 and CDR2 from the germline V gene are MDHEN and SYDVKM. Trimming took 2 bases from V and 3 from J, leaving 7 bases between them. The CDR3, as DNA: TGTGCCAGCAGTTTAAACAGGGACACTGAAGCTTTCTTT. Residues: CASSLNRDTEAFF.

The count of this clone is one. The chain couples TRBV19 to TRBJ1-6, with no clear D. Germline loops: CDR1 LNHDA, CDR2 SQIVND (reference sequence). The germline V and J ends were trimmed by 1 base and 0 bases, with 7 bases remaining between them. The CDR3 is 16 amino acids. This CDR3 is CASSIGGSSYNSPLHF. The CDR3 DNA is TGTGCCAGTAGTATAGGAGGGAGCTCCTATAATTCACCCCTCCACTTT.

V and J are TRBV9 and TRBJ2-3; maybe TRBD1 (6 bases). CDR1 is SGDLS, CDR2 YYNGEE, per germline. CDR3 size: 14 residues. V dropped 3 bases and J dropped 6 bases, with 14 bases sitting between them. The CDR3 DNA is TGTGCCAGCAGCGAGGGTACAGGGTCGGATACGCAGTATTTT. Its protein product is CASSEGTGSDTQYF.

This clone was observed a single time. This rearrangement joins TRBV28 to TRBJ1-1, with 7 nucleotides matching TRBD1. Germline CDR1 reads MDHEN; CDR2 reads SYDVKM. Trimming took 4 bases from V and 5 from J; bases not matched to a gene: 7. The CDR3 is 14 amino acids. CDR3 protein: CASSSLTGRTEAFF. The CDR3 DNA sequence: TGTGCCAGCAGTTCACTGACAGGGCGGACTGAAGCTTTCTTT.

The chain recombines TRBV12-5 with TRBJ2-1; tentative D call: TRBD1 (5 bases). V lost 2 bases to trimming and J lost 8 bases, with 10 bases between them. CDR1 and CDR2 (germline): LGHNT, FRNRAP. CDR3 size: 13 residues. This chain's CDR3 is CASGLSGLDEQFF. The CDR3 DNA reads as TGTGCTAGTGGTTTGTCAGGGCTGGATGAGCAGTTCTTC.

The rearrangement links TRBV6-5 to TRBJ2-5; 10 bases map to TRBD1. There are 13 residues in the CDR3. Germline V gene sequence: CDR1 MNHEY, CDR2 SVGAGI. The trim removed 6 bases at V and 5 bases at J, leaving 3 bases unmatched. CDR3 sequence (DNA): TGTGCCAGCAGGACAGGGGGCGTCGAGACCCAGTACTTC. Residues: CASRTGGVETQYF.

This chain links TRBV11-1 with TRBJ2-1, with D possibly TRBD2 on 6 matching bases. The ends were cut back, 3 bases at V and 6 bases at J, with 9 bases in the middle. The CDR3 is 13 amino acids. Germline V gene data show CDR1 as SGHAT and CDR2 as FQDESV (reference sequence). In DNA form, the CDR3 reads TGTGCCAGCAGCTTGACTAGGGGCAATGAGCAGTTCTTC. It is translated as CASSLTRGNEQFF.

The chain has TRBV5-5 and TRBJ2-7, with 14 bases matching TRBD2. V shed 3 bases and J 0 bases; nucleotides not matched to a gene: 2. The CDR3 runs to 16 residues. Germline loops: CDR1 SGHKS, CDR2 YYEKEE (reference sequence). In nucleotides, the CDR3 is TGTGCCAGCAGCTACGGGACTAGCGGGAGCTCCTACGAGCAGTACTTC. Protein product: CASSYGTSGSSYEQYF.

The chain couples TRBV7-2 to TRBJ2-5; no definite D call. The V end lost 5 bases, the J end lost 7 bases, and 20 bases lay between the germline ends. The CDR3 extends over 15 amino acids. Germline CDR1 reads SGHTA; CDR2 reads FQGNSA. The CDR3 bases are TGTGCCAGCAGCCAGAGGACGGGCGGTAAGGGGACCCAGTACTTC. Translation: CASSQRTGGKGTQYF.

This chain links TRBV29-1 with TRBJ2-3; D is undetermined. This CDR3 is 14 amino acids long. The germline CDR1 and CDR2 sequences are SQVTM and ANQGSEA. Trimming removed 4 bases from V and 0 bases from J, with 11 bases in between. Here the CDR3 DNA reads TGCAGCGTTGTACTCCAAACTAGCACAGATACGCAGTATTTT. Translation: CSVVLQTSTDTQYF.

This chain uses TRBV19 with TRBJ2-1; TRBD2 aligns across 10 bases. The CDR3 has 16 residues. V gave up 3 bases and J gave up 4 bases; unmatched junction bases: 6. Germline-derived CDR1 and CDR2 are LNHDA and SQIVND (reference sequence). CDR3 DNA sequence: TGTGCCAGTAGTATTCGAGCGGGAGGGGGGTACAATGAGCAGTTCTTC. Amino acid sequence: CASSIRAGGGYNEQFF.

As DNA, the CDR3 is TGTGCCAGTAGTTTAACGGACAGAATCAATCAGCCCCAGCATTTT. Amino acid sequence: CASSLTDRINQPQHF. J is TRBJ1-5 and V is TRBV19, with D tentatively TRBD1 (6 bases). Germline CDR1 is LNHDA and CDR2 is SQIVND (reference sequence). The CDR3 extends over 15 amino acids. V lost 5 bases and J lost 3, with 14 bases in between.

The gene calls are TRBV18 and TRBJ1-1; D may be TRBD1 (5 bases). Germline-derived CDR1 and CDR2 are KGHSH and LQKENI. Trimming shortened V by 1 base and J by 7 bases, and 10 bases separated the two germline ends. CDR3 length: 13 residues. The DNA of the CDR3 is TGTGCCAGCTCACCACTAACAGACAGTGAAGCTTTCTTT. Its protein product is CASSPLTDSEAFF.

V and J are TRBV23-1 and TRBJ2-5, with D hard to call. TRBV23-1 is given ORF status, its function remaining uncertain. CDR3 length equals 14 residues. Trimming took 6 bases from V and 1 from J, leaving 12 bases between them. The CDR3 spells CASREDNCQETQYF. CDR3 in DNA: TGCGCCAGCAGGGAAGACAATTGCCAAGAGACCCAGTACTTC.

The V call is TRBV28, the J call TRBJ2-5; TRBD2 aligns across 14 bases. This CDR3 is 18 amino acids long. Germline V CDR1 and CDR2: MDHEN, SYDVKM. V lost 4 bases to trimming and J lost 5 bases; unmatched junction nucleotides: 12. The CDR3 DNA follows: TGTGCCAGCAGTTCATCTCCGGGACTAGCGGGAGTTATGGAGACCCAGTACTTC. Its protein is CASSSSPGLAGVMETQYF.

The J gene is TRBJ1-1, the V gene TRBV19, with D perhaps matching TRBD1 (5 bases). The ends were cut back, 3 bases at V and 0 bases at J, with 14 bases in the middle. Germline CDR1 reads LNHDA; CDR2 reads SQIVND (reference sequence). This CDR3 comprises 16 residues. This CDR3 is CASSIAGNRMNTEAFF. CDR3 sequence (DNA): TGTGCCAGTAGTATCGCAGGGAATCGGATGAACACTGAAGCTTTCTTT.